What follows are 27 T cell receptor beta chains derived from one specimen sequenced in a study of CD8+CD57+ T cells in acquired aplastic anemia. Profiling that covered TCR beta VDJ and CDR3 relied on genomic DNA as its template. Using its own MiXCR run on the reads, TCRdb lists one record per CDR3 protein. This sample has over 100,000 distinct CDR3 sequences, with roughly two fifths found just once. Sample: sorted CD4+, CD8+, or CD8+CD57+ T cells (not recorded which) from PBMCs. Every receptor here comes from a human donor in good health, serving as a control.

This clonotype counts as medium-sized. V gene TRBV29-1 combines with J gene TRBJ2-7; D remains ambiguous. The CDR3 is 12 amino acids. Trimming cost V 6 bases and J 3 bases, with 12 bases left between them. CDR1 SQVTM and CDR2 ANQGSEA come from the germline V gene. The CDR3 DNA is TGCAGCGTGGCAGCGACGTACTACGAGCAGTACTTC. Translated: CSVAATYYEQYF.

The sample holds many counts of this clonotype. The V call is TRBV20-1, the J call TRBJ1-1; 8 bases align to TRBD1. The V gene end was trimmed by 3 bases and the J gene end by 0 bases; junction bases not matched to a gene: 6. The germline V gene has CDR1 DFQATT and CDR2 SNEGSKA (reference sequence). This CDR3 is built from 15 residues. This CDR3 reads CSASRAGGMNTEAFF. CDR3 nucleotides: TGCAGTGCTAGTAGGGCAGGGGGCATGAACACTGAAGCTTTCTTT.

This clonotype was observed many times. The rearrangement joins TRBV20-1 to TRBJ2-7; 10 nucleotides line up with TRBD2. J gave up 6 bases and V 5 bases, and 7 bases lay outside the gene matches. The V gene's germline CDR1 is DFQATT and CDR2 SNEGSKA (reference sequence). There are 13 residues in the CDR3. This CDR3 reads CSAHKRGGIEQYF. CDR3 in DNA: TGCAGTGCTCATAAGCGGGGGGGGATCGAGCAGTACTTC.

V is TRBV3-1 and J is TRBJ1-3; 8 bases are a match to TRBD1. The V and J ends lost 3 bases and 4 bases, in that order; junction bases with no gene match: 8. Germline V gives CDR1 LGHDT, CDR2 YNNKEL (reference sequence). The CDR3 length is 16 residues. CDR3 protein: CASSQTRQGIGNTIYF. DNA for the CDR3: TGTGCCAGCAGCCAGACCAGACAGGGGATCGGAAACACCATATATTTT.

About this clonotype: Here the CDR3 omits its conserved ending phenylalanine or tryptophan, so a read error is the likely source. The chain couples TRBV20-1 to TRBJ1-3; D is perhaps TRBD1 (5 bases). CDR3 length: 14 residues. The germline V gene encodes CDR1 DFQATT and CDR2 SNEGSKA (reference sequence). CDR3 nucleotides: TGCAGTGCCCAGGCGAGCAGGGCTGGAAGCACCATATATCTT. Its protein is CSAQASRAGSTIYL.

This clonotype was found many times. This chain links TRBV12-3 or TRBV12-4 with TRBJ1-5, with TRBD1 as a possible D gene (5 bases). V was clipped by 3 bases and J by 1 base, with 10 bases between them. The CDR3 spans 15 residues. This CDR3 reads CASSLGVGSNQPQHF. CDR3 DNA: TGTGCCAGCAGTTTGGGGGTAGGGAGCAATCAGCCCCAGCATTTT.

This clonotype was seen at least ten times. This rearrangement joins TRBV5-1 to TRBJ1-1; D remains ambiguous. The CDR3 contains 13 residues. V was cut by 0 bases and J by 3 bases, with 6 bases left in between. The germline V gene encodes CDR1 SGHRS and CDR2 YFSETQ. The CDR3 sequence: CASSLDRDTEAFF. The CDR3 nucleotides read TGCGCCAGCAGCTTGGATAGGGACACTGAAGCTTTCTTT.

This CDR3 reads CASSDRGAYEQYF. In DNA, the CDR3 is TGTGCCAGCAGTGACAGGGGGGCCTACGAGCAGTACTTC. The chain employs TRBV6-1 and TRBJ2-7, with a possible D match to TRBD1 (7 bases). Trimming stripped 3 bases from V and 2 bases from J, with 8 bases between. This CDR3 has 13 amino acids. CDR1 is MNHNS and CDR2 is SASEGT in the germline V gene.

This clonotype was counted many times. V is TRBV6-1 and J is TRBJ1-3; D is uncertain. Germline V gene lookup returns CDR1 MNHNS and CDR2 SASEGT. V lost 6 bases and J 3 bases, leaving 12 bases between the germline ends. The CDR3 contains 14 residues. CDR3 in DNA: TGTGCCAGCAGGACCGGAGGGATTGGAAACACCATATATTTT. This gives the protein CASRTGGIGNTIYF.

There are many counts of this clonotype. The chain recombines TRBV20-1 with TRBJ2-2; 8 nucleotides line up with TRBD2. V lost 2 bases, J lost 2 bases, and 4 bases stayed unmatched. The germline CDR1 and CDR2 sequences are DFQATT and SNEGSKA (reference sequence). The CDR3 totals 15 residues. DNA for the CDR3: TGCAGTGCTAGAATGTTAGCGGGAAACACCGGGGAGCTGTTTTTT. Translated, it gives CSARMLAGNTGELFF.

The V and J genes are TRBV12-3 or TRBV12-4 and TRBJ2-7, with 7 positions matching TRBD1. CDR3 length equals 16 residues. The J segment lost 3 bases and the V segment lost 4 bases, leaving 12 bases of the junction unmatched. CDR3 DNA sequence: TGTGCCAGCAGTTCTGTTCGGGACAGTGTGAGCTACGAGCAGTACTTC. Its protein is CASSSVRDSVSYEQYF.

This clonotype has ten or more counts. The chain couples TRBV9 to TRBJ1-2, with 7 bases aligning to TRBD1. Looked up from germline, CDR1 is SGDLS and CDR2 is YYNGEE. The CDR3 length is 15 residues. V gave up 2 bases and J gave up 4 bases; unmatched junction bases: 8. The CDR3: CASSVAGGGVYGYTF. The DNA of the CDR3 is TGTGCCAGCAGCGTGGCAGGGGGAGGCGTCTATGGCTACACCTTC.

The genes are TRBV19 and TRBJ1-2, with 7 bases aligning to TRBD1. The germline V gene has CDR1 LNHDA and CDR2 SQIVND (reference sequence). The CDR3 length is 17 residues. Germline trimming cut 4 bases from V and 0 bases from J; bases unmatched to any gene: 11. This CDR3 reads CASSTSRTGEANYGYTF. CDR3 sequence (DNA): TGTGCCAGTAGTACTAGCCGAACAGGGGAAGCTAACTATGGCTACACCTTC.

This clonotype showed up many times. This sequence joins TRBV6-2 or TRBV6-3 and TRBJ1-2; no reliable D call. This CDR3 region has 15 residues. Trimming took off 5 bases at V and 5 bases at J, with 18 bases between the two ends. Germline V CDR1 and CDR2: MNHEY, SVGEGT. DNA for the CDR3: TGTGCCAGCAGTCCACCCCGGGGTCGGGAGTATGGCTACACCTTC. Residues: CASSPPRGREYGYTF.

This clonotype was recorded at least ten times. This rearrangement joins TRBV12-3 or TRBV12-4 to TRBJ1-2; D is possibly TRBD1 (5 bases). The CDR3 is 13 amino acids. V gave up 3 bases and J gave up 4 bases, with 9 bases separating them. CDR3 DNA: TGTGCCAGCAGTTTTGGGGCGGTCTATGGCTACACCTTC. This sequence encodes CASSFGAVYGYTF.

The chain recombines TRBV5-5 with TRBJ2-5, with 9 bases lining up with TRBD2. Germline V lookup: CDR1 SGHKS, CDR2 YYEKEE (reference sequence). The CDR3 runs to 15 residues. The V segment lost 2 bases and the J segment 5 bases; nucleotides outside the gene matches: 7. CDR3 region: CASSFSGLAGETQYF. The CDR3 region has the DNA TGTGCCAGCAGCTTCTCGGGACTAGCTGGGGAGACCCAGTACTTC.

The table lists this clonotype with many counts. The chain links TRBV5-5 to TRBJ1-1; D may be TRBD1 (5 bases). This CDR3 has 14 residues. Germline-derived CDR1 and CDR2 are SGHKS and YYEKEE (reference sequence). V was trimmed by 2 bases and J by 3 bases, leaving 11 bases between them. This chain's CDR3 is CASSFQGGDTEAFF. CDR3 bases: TGTGCCAGCAGCTTCCAGGGAGGTGACACTGAAGCTTTCTTT.

In its sample, this clonotype was seen many times. The J gene is TRBJ2-7, the V gene TRBV18; 11 bases match TRBD2. CDR3 length: 15 amino acids. V gave up 3 bases and J gave up 4 bases; unmatched junction bases: 5. Germline V lookup: CDR1 KGHSH, CDR2 LQKENI. The CDR3 nucleotides are TGTGCCAGCTCACCTAGCGGGAGGGGATCTTACGAGCAGTACTTC. Its protein product is CASSPSGRGSYEQYF.

This clonotype was counted a few times. The chain links TRBV29-1 to TRBJ1-2, with a weak D call TRBD1 (6 bases). Germline V gene sequence: CDR1 SQVTM, CDR2 ANQGSEA. V was trimmed by 4 bases and J by 5 bases, leaving 14 bases between them. CDR3 length: 13 residues. The CDR3 DNA sequence: TGCAGCGTTGGCTCGGGACAAAGTTATGGCTACACCTTC. It yields the protein CSVGSGQSYGYTF. The variable domain in full, with the rest retrieved from reference TRBV29-1 and TRBJ1-2, is SAVISQKPSRDICQRGTSLTIQCQVDSQVTMMFWYRQQPGQSLTLIATANQGSEATYESGFVIDKFPISRPNLTFSTLTVSNMSPEDSSIYLCSVGSGQSYGYTFGSGTRLTVV.

This clonotype occurred many times. The J gene is TRBJ2-5, the V gene TRBV5-1, with 7 bases lining up with TRBD2. The CDR3 consists of 14 residues. The ends lost 0 bases at V and 6 bases at J; junction bases unmatched: 5. Per the germline V gene, CDR1 is SGHRS and CDR2 is YFSETQ. Written as DNA, the CDR3 is TGCGCCAGCAGCTTGGAAGGCGGGAGTAAGACCCAGTACTTC. The encoded protein is CASSLEGGSKTQYF.

This clonotype was detected ten times or more. The chain links TRBV11-3 to TRBJ2-5; no clear D. The length of the CDR3 is 15 residues. CDR1 is SGHNT, CDR2 YENEEA, per germline. V was pared by 5 bases and J by 1 base, with 14 bases between. CDR3 in DNA: TGTGCCAGCAGCGTCGACCGGGCCGTCCAAGAGACCCAGTACTTC. This translates into CASSVDRAVQETQYF.

The chain couples TRBV20-1 to TRBJ2-5; the D is unclear. V dropped 3 bases and J dropped 2 bases, with 13 bases sitting between them. This CDR3 region has 14 residues. From germline, CDR1 is DFQATT and CDR2 SNEGSKA (reference sequence). CDR3: CSARWRRIQETQYF. The CDR3 DNA is TGCAGTGCTAGGTGGCGCAGGATACAAGAGACCCAGTACTTC.

This clonotype was seen ten or more times. The rearrangement uses TRBV19 and TRBJ1-6, with 8 bases aligning to TRBD1. V trimming: 4 bases; J trimming: 8 bases; junction bases outside the gene matches: 7. Looked up from germline, CDR1 is LNHDA and CDR2 is SQIVND (reference sequence). The CDR3 extends over 15 amino acids. This chain's CDR3 is CASSNRQGFHSPLHF. CDR3 sequence (DNA): TGTGCCAGTAGTAATCGACAGGGGTTTCATTCACCCCTCCACTTT.

The chain employs TRBV6-1 and TRBJ2-1; 15 bases are shared with TRBD2. V gave up 6 bases and J gave up 5 bases; unmatched junction bases: 8. This CDR3 has 17 residues. From germline, CDR1 is MNHNS and CDR2 SASEGT. In DNA, the CDR3 is TGTGCCAGCAGCACTTTCGGGACTAGCGGGAGGAACAATGAGCAGTTCTTC. Translation gives CASSTFGTSGRNNEQFF.

This clonotype was counted many times. The rearrangement links TRBV5-1 to TRBJ1-5; D gene ambiguous. This CDR3 has 14 amino acids. The germline CDR1 and CDR2 sequences are SGHRS and YFSETQ. The V gene lost 0 bases and the J gene lost 4 bases, with 8 bases spanning the gap. CDR3 nucleotides: TGCGCCAGCAGCTTGGGAGGCACGAATCAGCCCCAGCATTTT. Translated, it gives CASSLGGTNQPQHF.

This chain joins TRBV10-1 and TRBJ1-6; D gene uncertain. Germline V gives CDR1 WNHNN, CDR2 SYGVQD (reference sequence). Trimming left V 8 bases short and J 16 bases short, with 21 bases between. This CDR3 is 13 amino acids long. The CDR3: CASPGLAGRQLHF. As DNA, the CDR3 is TGCGCCAGCCCAGGACTAGCGGGAAGGCAGCTCCACTTT.

This clonotype showed up just once. This chain uses TRBV10-1 with TRBJ2-7, with D perhaps matching TRBD1 (6 bases). Trimming left V 4 bases short and J 4 bases short, with 11 bases between. The CDR3 length is 13 residues. Germline assignment: CDR1 WNHNN and CDR2 SYGVQD (reference sequence). CDR3 sequence (DNA): TGCGCCAGCAGTGCCAGACAGGCGTACGAGCAGTACTTC. Protein: CASSARQAYEQYF.